The clone carrying this T cell receptor (beta chain) was found a few times. Its antigen remains unknown. J gave up 9 bases and V 5 bases, and 6 bases lay outside the gene matches. The CDR3 is made up of 14 amino acids. Germline V lookup: CDR1 MDHEN, CDR2 SYDVKM. This specimen belongs to a study of T cell repertoires in cytomegalovirus infection. Study-wide background: It can be stated that public TCR beta signatures indicated CMV infection as well as a matching HLA type. Whole-study findings and limits: It was HLA-C-restricted CMV-specific TCR beta clonotypes that dominated the response ex vivo. Cumulated frequencies of public TCR beta families served to identify carriers of CMV plus the relevant HLA.

TCRdb ran MiXCR on the reads and lists one entry per CDR3 protein. This sample carries roughly 170,000 distinct CDR3 sequences, about 20% of them seen once, and the ten largest clones take 25%. This specimen was CD8+ T cells from cultured PBMCs, taken from culture after CMV antigen stimulation. The V gene is TRBV28, the J gene TRBJ1-6; 8 bases are a match to TRBD1. The sequence was obtained from a human donor in good health (CMV status not recorded). Some clones in this sample may be carry-over from other donors' samples. The CDR3 nucleotides are TGTGCCAGCAGTGCTGACAGGGGCGGTTCACCCCTCCACTTT. This codes for CASSADRGGSPLHF.